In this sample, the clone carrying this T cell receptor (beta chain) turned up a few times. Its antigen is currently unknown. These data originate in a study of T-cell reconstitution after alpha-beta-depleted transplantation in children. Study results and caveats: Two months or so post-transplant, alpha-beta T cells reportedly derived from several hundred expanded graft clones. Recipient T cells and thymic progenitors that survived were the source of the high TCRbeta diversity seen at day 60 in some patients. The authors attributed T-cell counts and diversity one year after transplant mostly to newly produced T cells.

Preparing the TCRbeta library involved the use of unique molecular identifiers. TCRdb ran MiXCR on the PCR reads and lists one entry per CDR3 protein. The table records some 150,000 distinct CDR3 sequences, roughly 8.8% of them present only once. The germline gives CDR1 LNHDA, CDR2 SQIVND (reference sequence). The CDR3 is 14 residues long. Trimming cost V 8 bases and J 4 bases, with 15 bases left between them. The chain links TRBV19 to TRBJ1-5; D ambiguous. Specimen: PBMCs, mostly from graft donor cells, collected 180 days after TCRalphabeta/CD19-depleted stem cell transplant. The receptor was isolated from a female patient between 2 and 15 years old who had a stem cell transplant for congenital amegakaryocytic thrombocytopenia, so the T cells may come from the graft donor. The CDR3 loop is CASQSGGPNQPQHF. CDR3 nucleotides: TGTGCCAGTCAGTCAGGAGGGCCGAATCAGCCCCAGCATTTT.